The 6 T cell receptor beta chains listed next were all sequenced from one sample in a study of cytomegalovirus exposure and HLA in healthy donors. Both 60 Vbeta primers and 13 Jbeta primers went into the PCR. Clones were sequenced by immunoSEQ multiplex PCR, and TCRdb holds only the in-frame ones, with some missing. This sample lists about 160,000 clones; its ten largest clones have around 1.9%. Sample: PBMCs. The receptors originated from a man aged 25-45 years in good health and CMV-seronegative.

This chain links TRBV7-2 with TRBJ2-5; D is perhaps TRBD1 (6 bases). The CDR3 runs 15 residues. V lost 3 bases and J 3 bases, leaving 14 bases between the germline ends. The germline V gene has CDR1 SGHTA and CDR2 FQGNSA. The DNA for the CDR3 is TGTGCCAGCAGCTTGATCCAGGGGCGAAAAGAGACCCAGTACTTC. Amino acid sequence: CASSLIQGRKETQYF.

The chain couples TRBV28 to TRBJ1-5, with D possibly matching TRBD1 (6 bases). Deletions cut 6 bases from V and 8 bases from J, with 17 bases between. Germline CDR1 MDHEN, CDR2 SYDVKM. The CDR3 is 14 residues long. CDR3 residues: CASRDPGQIEPQHF. CDR3 in DNA: TGTGCCAGCAGGGATCCGGGACAAATCGAGCCCCAGCATTTT.

V and J are TRBV29-1 and TRBJ2-7; 9 nucleotides align to TRBD2. The germline CDR1 and CDR2 sequences are SQVTM and ANQGSEA. The trim removed 2 bases at V and 9 bases at J, leaving 8 bases unmatched. The CDR3 runs 13 residues. The CDR3: CSVELAGTLTQYF. CDR3 sequence (DNA): TGCAGCGTTGAACTAGCGGGGACCCTCACGCAGTACTTC.

CDR3 in amino acids: CSVQQGTGANVLTF. The CDR3, as DNA: TGCAGCGTCCAACAGGGAACTGGGGCCAACGTCCTGACTTTC. V and J are TRBV29-1 and TRBJ2-6; perhaps TRBD1 as D (6 bases). CDR3 size: 14 residues. Germline values: CDR1 SQVTM, CDR2 ANQGSEA. V was trimmed by 6 bases and J by 2 bases, leaving 11 bases between them.

J is TRBJ1-1 and V is TRBV15; no clear D. The V end lost 5 bases, the J end lost 4 bases, and 17 bases lay between the germline ends. Germline CDR1 LNHNV, CDR2 YYDKDF (reference sequence). The CDR3 length is 15 residues. CDR3: CATSLRPELGTEAFF. The CDR3 region has the DNA TGTGCCACCAGCTTACGACCCGAACTAGGCACTGAAGCTTTCTTT.

The chain employs TRBV4-2 and TRBJ2-1; D may be TRBD1 (5 bases). The CDR3 extends over 12 amino acids. CDR1 is LGHNA, CDR2 YNFKEQ, per germline. Trimming cost V 0 bases and J 14 bases, with 11 bases left between them. In nucleotides, the CDR3 is TGTGCCAGCAGCCAAGATAGGGGTACAGAGTTCTTC. This gives the protein CASSQDRGTEFF.